This TCR beta chain was recovered during a study of molecular identifiers for immune sequencing clone quantification. TCRdb reprocessed the PCR reads via MiXCR and lists one record per CDR3 protein. The table records roughly 100,000 distinct CDR3 sequences, about a third of them present only once. The sequence was collected from a human donor in good health. Some libraries in this study had Jurkat cell RNA spiked in. Sequencing was done on a sample of naive CD8+ T cells from blood, with Jurkat cell RNA spiked in. The subset denotes: FACS-sorted CD8+CD4-CCR7+CD45RA+ naive T cells.

CDR3 residues: CASSTYSGGVYEQYF. The CDR3 DNA sequence: TGTGCCAGTAGTACCTACTCAGGGGGCGTCTACGAGCAGTACTTC. J is TRBJ2-7 and V is TRBV19; 8 bases map to TRBD1. CDR3 length equals 15 residues. Trimming cost V 4 bases and J 3 bases; bases outside gene matches: 8. The germline gives CDR1 LNHDA, CDR2 SQIVND (reference sequence). The full variable domain, in which reference TRBV19 and TRBJ2-7 provide the parts outside the CDR3, is DGGITQSPKYLFRKEGQNVTLSCEQNLNHDAMYWYRQDPGQGLRLIYYSQIVNDFQKGDIAEGYSVSREKKESFPLTVTSAQKNPTAFYLCASSTYSGGVYEQYFGPGTRLTVT.